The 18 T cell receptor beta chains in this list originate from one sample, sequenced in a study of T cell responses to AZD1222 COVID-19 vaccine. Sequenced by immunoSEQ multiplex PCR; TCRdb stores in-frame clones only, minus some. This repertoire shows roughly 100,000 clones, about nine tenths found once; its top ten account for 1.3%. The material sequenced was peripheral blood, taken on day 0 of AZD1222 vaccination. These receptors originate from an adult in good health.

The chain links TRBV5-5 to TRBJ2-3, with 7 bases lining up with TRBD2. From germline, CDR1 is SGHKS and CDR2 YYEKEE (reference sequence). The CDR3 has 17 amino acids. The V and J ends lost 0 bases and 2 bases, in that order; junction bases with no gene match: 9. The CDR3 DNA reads TGTGCCAGCAGCTTGGGAGGTGGCGGGGGAGACACAGATACGCAGTATTTT. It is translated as CASSLGGGGGDTDTQYF.

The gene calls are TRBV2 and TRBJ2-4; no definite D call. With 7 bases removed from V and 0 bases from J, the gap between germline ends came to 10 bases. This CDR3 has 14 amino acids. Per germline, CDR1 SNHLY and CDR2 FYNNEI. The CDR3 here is CASTSYLAKNIQYF. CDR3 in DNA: TGTGCCAGCACGAGCTACCTAGCCAAAAACATTCAGTACTTC.

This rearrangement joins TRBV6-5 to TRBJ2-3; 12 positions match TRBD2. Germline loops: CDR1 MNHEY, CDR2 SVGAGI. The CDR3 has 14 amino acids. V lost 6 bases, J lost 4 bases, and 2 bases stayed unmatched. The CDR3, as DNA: TGTGCCAGCAGGACTAGCGGGGGCGCAGATACGCAGTATTTT. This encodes CASRTSGGADTQYF.

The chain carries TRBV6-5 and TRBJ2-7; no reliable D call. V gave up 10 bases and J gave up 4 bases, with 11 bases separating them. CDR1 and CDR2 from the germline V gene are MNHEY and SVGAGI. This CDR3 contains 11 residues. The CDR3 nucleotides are TGTGCCACTCGCCATGCTTACGAGCAGTACTTC. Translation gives CATRHAYEQYF.

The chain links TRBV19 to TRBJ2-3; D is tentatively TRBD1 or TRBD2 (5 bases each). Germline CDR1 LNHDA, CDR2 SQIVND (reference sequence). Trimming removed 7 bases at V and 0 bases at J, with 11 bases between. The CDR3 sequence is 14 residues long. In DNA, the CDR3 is TGTGCCAGTACGGGGACCCAGAGCACAGATACGCAGTATTTT. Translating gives CASTGTQSTDTQYF.

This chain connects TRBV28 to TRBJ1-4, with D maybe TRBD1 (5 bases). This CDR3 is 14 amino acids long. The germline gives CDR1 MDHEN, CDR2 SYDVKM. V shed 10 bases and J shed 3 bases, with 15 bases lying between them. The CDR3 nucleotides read TGTGCCACCCGGAAGTTGACAGCTAATGAAAAACTGTTTTTT. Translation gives CATRKLTANEKLFF.

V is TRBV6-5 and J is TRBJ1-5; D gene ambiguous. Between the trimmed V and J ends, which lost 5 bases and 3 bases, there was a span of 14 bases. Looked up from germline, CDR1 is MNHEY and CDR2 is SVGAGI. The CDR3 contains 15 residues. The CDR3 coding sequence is TGTGCCAGCAGTCCCCACATCGGCAACAATCAGCCCCAGCATTTT. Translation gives CASSPHIGNNQPQHF.

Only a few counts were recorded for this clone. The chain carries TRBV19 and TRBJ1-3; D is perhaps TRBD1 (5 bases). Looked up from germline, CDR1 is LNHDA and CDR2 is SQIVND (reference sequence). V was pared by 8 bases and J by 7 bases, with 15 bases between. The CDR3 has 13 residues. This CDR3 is CASPGRSWNTIYF. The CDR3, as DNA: TGTGCCAGTCCGGGACGGTCGTGGAACACCATATATTTT.

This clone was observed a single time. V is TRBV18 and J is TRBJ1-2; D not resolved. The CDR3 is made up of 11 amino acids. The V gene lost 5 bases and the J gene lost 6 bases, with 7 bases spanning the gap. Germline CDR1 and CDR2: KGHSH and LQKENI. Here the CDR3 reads CASSEGDGYTF. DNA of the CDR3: TGTGCCAGCTCAGAAGGCGATGGCTACACCTTC.

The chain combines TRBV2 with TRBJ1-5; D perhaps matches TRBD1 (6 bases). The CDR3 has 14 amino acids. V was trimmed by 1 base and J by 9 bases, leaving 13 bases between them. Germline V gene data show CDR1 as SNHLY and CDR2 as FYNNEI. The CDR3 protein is CASSEGDGGRPQHF. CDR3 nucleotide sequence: TGTGCCAGCAGTGAAGGGGACGGGGGGCGGCCCCAGCATTTT.

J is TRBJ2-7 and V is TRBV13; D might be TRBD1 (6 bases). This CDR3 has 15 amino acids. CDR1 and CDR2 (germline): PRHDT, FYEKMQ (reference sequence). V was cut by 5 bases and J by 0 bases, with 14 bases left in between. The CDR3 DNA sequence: TGTGCCAGCAGCCAGCAGACAGGCGGCTCCTACGAGCAGTACTTC. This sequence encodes CASSQQTGGSYEQYF.

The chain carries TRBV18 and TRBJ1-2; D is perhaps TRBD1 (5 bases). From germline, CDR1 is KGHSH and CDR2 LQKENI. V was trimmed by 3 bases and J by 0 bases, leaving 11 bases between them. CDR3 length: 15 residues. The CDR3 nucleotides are TGTGCCAGCTCACCCTCGCAGGGCCCTAACTATGGCTACACCTTC. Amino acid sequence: CASSPSQGPNYGYTF.

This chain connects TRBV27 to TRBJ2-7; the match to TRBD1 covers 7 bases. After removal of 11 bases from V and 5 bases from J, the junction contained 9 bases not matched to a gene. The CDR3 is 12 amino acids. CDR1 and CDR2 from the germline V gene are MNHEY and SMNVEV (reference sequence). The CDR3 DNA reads TGTGCCGCTTGGGACAGTCTCAACGAGCAGTACTTC. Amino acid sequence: CAAWDSLNEQYF.

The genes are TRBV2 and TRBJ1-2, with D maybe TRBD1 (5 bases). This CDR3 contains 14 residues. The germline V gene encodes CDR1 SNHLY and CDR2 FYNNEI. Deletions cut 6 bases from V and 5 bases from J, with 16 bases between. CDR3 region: CASREGAPGYGYTF. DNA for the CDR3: TGTGCCAGCAGGGAGGGCGCCCCAGGGTATGGCTACACCTTC.

DNA for the CDR3: TGTGCCAGCATCATTGGGGGCTATGGCTACACCTTC. Translated, it gives CASIIGGYGYTF. The rearrangement links TRBV12-3 or TRBV12-4 to TRBJ1-2; a weak D match, TRBD1 (5 bases). The ends were cut back, 7 bases at V and 4 bases at J, with 10 bases in the middle. CDR3 length: 12 amino acids.

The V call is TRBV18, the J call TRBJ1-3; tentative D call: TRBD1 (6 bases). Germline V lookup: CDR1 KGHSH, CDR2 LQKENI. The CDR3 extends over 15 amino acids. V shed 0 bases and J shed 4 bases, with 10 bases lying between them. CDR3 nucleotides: TGTGCCAGCTCACCACCGATGGGGGCAGGAAACACCATATATTTT. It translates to CASSPPMGAGNTIYF.

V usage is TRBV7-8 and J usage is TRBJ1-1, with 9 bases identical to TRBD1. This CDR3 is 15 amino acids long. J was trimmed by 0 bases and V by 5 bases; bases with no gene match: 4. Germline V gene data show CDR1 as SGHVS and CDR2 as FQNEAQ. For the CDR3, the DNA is TGTGCCAGCAGCCCCAGGGACAGGGTGAACACTGAAGCTTTCTTT. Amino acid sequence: CASSPRDRVNTEAFF.

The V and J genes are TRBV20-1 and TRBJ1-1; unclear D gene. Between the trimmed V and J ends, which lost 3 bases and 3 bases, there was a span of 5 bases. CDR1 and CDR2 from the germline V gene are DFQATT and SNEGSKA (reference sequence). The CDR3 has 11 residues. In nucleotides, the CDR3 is TGCAGTGCTAGGGATTACACTGAAGCTTTCTTT. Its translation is CSARDYTEAFF.